The 30 T cell receptor beta chains reported below all come from one sample, sequenced in a study of blood T cell repertoires in COVID-19. The table came from immunoSEQ multiplex PCR; TCRdb's copy has only in-frame clones and leaves some out. The repertoire holds 350,000 to 500,000 clones, roughly 84% seen once, with about 1.4% in the top ten. The sequencing input was PBMCs or T cells enriched from blood (not recorded which). The receptors were sampled from a woman under 30 who had been exposed to COVID-19.

The rearrangement uses TRBV11-2 and TRBJ2-7; 7 bases fit TRBD1. This CDR3 is 14 amino acids long. V lost 5 bases to trimming and J lost 6 bases; unmatched junction nucleotides: 10. Germline V lookup: CDR1 SGHAT, CDR2 FQNNGV. The CDR3 DNA follows: TGTGCCAGCAGCCCCCTTTTAGGGGGCGCCGAGCAGTACTTC. Its translation is CASSPLLGGAEQYF.

In DNA, the CDR3 is TGTGCCACCCAACCGGGACTTGTAAATGAAAAACTGTTTTTT. Its protein is CATQPGLVNEKLFF. The rearrangement uses TRBV28 and TRBJ1-4; D may be TRBD1 (5 bases). Deletions cut 10 bases from V and 5 bases from J, with 17 bases between. The CDR3 runs to 14 residues. Germline V gene data show CDR1 as MDHEN and CDR2 as SYDVKM.

This chain joins TRBV24-1 and TRBJ2-7, with a weak D call TRBD1 (7 bases). The CDR3 extends over 12 amino acids. V was cut by 4 bases and J by 7 bases, with 10 bases left in between. Germline loops: CDR1 KGHDR, CDR2 SFDVKD. CDR3 DNA sequence: TGTGCCACCAGTGAGGCGGGACAGGAGCAGTACTTC. Encoded protein: CATSEAGQEQYF.

J is TRBJ2-7 and V is TRBV4-2; 8 bases agree with TRBD2. The germline CDR1 and CDR2 sequences are LGHNA and YNFKEQ. With 1 base clipped from V and 2 bases from J, the junction kept 4 bases outside the gene matches. This CDR3 spans 15 amino acids. The CDR3 loop is CASSQVSGGAYEQYF. The CDR3 DNA reads as TGTGCCAGCAGCCAAGTATCCGGGGGGGCCTACGAGCAGTACTTC.

This sequence joins TRBV3-1 (or the pseudogene TRBV3-2) and TRBJ2-7; D is undetermined. V dropped 0 bases and J dropped 0 bases, with 6 bases sitting between them. The CDR3 is 14 amino acids. Per the germline V gene, CDR1 is LGHDT and CDR2 is YNNKEL (reference sequence). CDR3 amino acids: CASSQETASYEQYF. CDR3 sequence (DNA): TGTGCCAGCAGCCAAGAAACAGCCTCCTACGAGCAGTACTTC.

The rearrangement uses TRBV18 and TRBJ2-4; D is perhaps TRBD1 (6 bases). The CDR3 covers 16 residues. Germline assignment: CDR1 KGHSH and CDR2 LQKENI. With 3 bases removed from V and 0 bases from J, the gap between germline ends came to 12 bases. Here the CDR3 reads CASSPSQGLAKNIQYF. The CDR3 DNA follows: TGTGCCAGCTCACCGTCACAGGGTCTAGCCAAAAACATTCAGTACTTC.

The rearrangement uses TRBV2 and TRBJ2-1; 8 bases are shared with TRBD1. The V gene's germline CDR1 is SNHLY and CDR2 FYNNEI. The length of the CDR3 is 12 residues. With V trimmed by 4 bases and J by 13 bases, 6 bases remained unmatched. CDR3 sequence: CASSGTGNLQFF. For the CDR3, the DNA is TGTGCCAGCAGTGGGACAGGGAACCTCCAGTTCTTC.

The V call is TRBV7-2, the J call TRBJ2-1, with no clear D. The CDR3 spans 14 residues. In germline, CDR1 is SGHTA, CDR2 FQGNSA. Deletions cut 5 bases from V and 5 bases from J, with 13 bases between. The CDR3 DNA reads as TGTGCCAGCAGCCCAAGGAGTTTTAACAATGAGCAGTTCTTC. This sequence encodes CASSPRSFNNEQFF.

V gene TRBV28 combines with J gene TRBJ2-5; 9 bases line up with TRBD1. V was clipped by 6 bases and J by 4 bases; unmatched bases: 6. The CDR3 runs 14 residues. From germline, CDR1 is MDHEN and CDR2 SYDVKM. The CDR3 reads CASRPPGQGETQYF. The CDR3 DNA reads TGTGCCAGCAGACCACCGGGACAGGGAGAGACCCAGTACTTC. Supplemented by reference TRBV28 and TRBJ2-5, the full variable domain reads DVKVTQSSRYLVKRTGEKVFLECVQDMDHENMFWYRQDPGLGLRLIYFSYDVKMKEKGDIPEGYSVSREKKERFSLILESASTNQTSMYLCASRPPGQGETQYFGPGTRLLVL.

The chain is built from TRBV27 and TRBJ1-1; perhaps TRBD1 as D (5 bases). Trimming took 5 bases from V and 4 from J, leaving 20 bases between them. Germline V CDR1 and CDR2: MNHEY, SMNVEV (reference sequence). The CDR3 length is 16 residues. For the CDR3, the DNA is TGTGCCAGCAGTCCACCCCCCAGGGCCATGATCACTGAAGCTTTCTTT. It yields the protein CASSPPPRAMITEAFF.

The chain is built from TRBV4-2 and TRBJ1-2; D is ambiguous. V gave up 0 bases and J gave up 0 bases, with 8 bases separating them. The CDR3 length is 15 residues. CDR1 is LGHNA, CDR2 YNFKEQ, per germline. CDR3 region: CASSQDIPANYGYTF. The CDR3 region has the DNA TGTGCCAGCAGCCAAGATATCCCAGCTAACTATGGCTACACCTTC.

This chain links TRBV5-1 with TRBJ2-7; 7 bases are a match to TRBD2. The CDR3 spans 16 residues. Per the germline V gene, CDR1 is SGHRS and CDR2 is YFSETQ. J was trimmed by 0 bases and V by 4 bases; bases with no gene match: 10. The CDR3 bases are TGCGCCAGCAGCCATGGGAGCGGGGATAGCTCCTACGAGCAGTACTTC. It yields the protein CASSHGSGDSSYEQYF.

V gene TRBV27 combines with J gene TRBJ1-3; 8 nucleotides align to TRBD1. J lost 1 base, V lost 6 bases, and 2 bases had no gene match. Per germline, CDR1 MNHEY and CDR2 SMNVEV (reference sequence). The CDR3 is 14 residues long. CDR3 region: CASSDRGSGNTIYF. The CDR3 DNA follows: TGTGCCAGCAGCGACAGGGGATCTGGAAACACCATATATTTT.

This clone appeared a single time. The rearrangement joins TRBV19 to TRBJ2-1, with 8 bases matching TRBD1. Per germline, CDR1 LNHDA and CDR2 SQIVND (reference sequence). The CDR3 extends over 15 amino acids. J was trimmed by 8 bases and V by 2 bases; bases with no gene match: 8. The CDR3 protein is CASSISRGLVDEQFF. The CDR3 DNA sequence: TGTGCCAGTAGTATATCCAGGGGGCTGGTAGATGAGCAGTTCTTC. Full variable domain (rest looked up from reference TRBV19 and TRBJ2-1): DGGITQSPKYLFRKEGQNVTLSCEQNLNHDAMYWYRQDPGQGLRLIYYSQIVNDFQKGDIAEGYSVSREKKESFPLTVTSAQKNPTAFYLCASSISRGLVDEQFFGPGTRLTVL.

This clone was detected only once. The chain recombines TRBV7-9 with TRBJ2-1; D may be TRBD1 (5 bases). CDR3 size: 14 residues. Between the trimmed V and J ends, which lost 5 bases and 5 bases, there was a span of 13 bases. In germline, CDR1 is SEHNR, CDR2 FQNEAQ (reference sequence). CDR3 sequence reads: CASSVQGPDNEQFF. Written as DNA, the CDR3 is TGTGCCAGCAGCGTGCAGGGCCCCGACAATGAGCAGTTCTTC. Full variable domain (missing parts from reference TRBV7-9 and TRBJ2-1): DTGVSQNPRHKITKRGQNVTFRCDPISEHNRLYWYRQTLGQGPEFLTYFQNEAQLEKSRLLSDRFSAERPKGSFSTLEIQRTEQGDSAMYLCASSVQGPDNEQFFGPGTRLTVL.

This clone was recorded only once. The chain combines TRBV5-1 with TRBJ1-2; 8 bases fit TRBD1. The CDR3 extends over 13 amino acids. Unmatched junction bases numbered 8, after V lost 6 bases and J lost 7 bases. Germline assignment: CDR1 SGHRS and CDR2 YFSETQ. Here the CDR3 reads CASTLGQGSGYTF. The DNA of the CDR3 is TGCGCCAGCACCCTCGGACAGGGTAGTGGCTACACCTTC.

The V gene is TRBV10-2, the J gene TRBJ2-2, with 8 bases aligning to TRBD2. The CDR3 is made up of 17 amino acids. In germline, CDR1 is WSHSY, CDR2 SAAADI. V lost 6 bases to trimming and J lost 7 bases; unmatched junction nucleotides: 16. The CDR3, as DNA: TGCGCCAGCAGGTCATGGCGGGAGGCAAACTTAGACGGGGAGCTGTTTTTT. Translating gives CASRSWREANLDGELFF.

This clone was detected many times. The rearrangement uses TRBV2 and TRBJ2-7; 10 bases match TRBD2. V lost 0 bases, J lost 2 bases, and 4 bases stayed unmatched. This CDR3 is 16 amino acids long. Germline CDR1 SNHLY, CDR2 FYNNEI. CDR3 sequence reads: CASSEAQSGRAYEQYF. The CDR3 DNA is TGTGCCAGCAGTGAAGCGCAAAGCGGGAGGGCCTACGAGCAGTACTTC.

This chain connects TRBV7-2 to TRBJ2-3, with TRBD2 identical over 8 bases. CDR3 length: 16 residues. The V gene end was trimmed by 4 bases and the J gene end by 0 bases; junction bases not matched to a gene: 6. Germline CDR1 is SGHTA and CDR2 is FQGNSA. The CDR3 DNA is TGTGCCAGCAGCTCCACTAGCGGTACTAGCACAGATACGCAGTATTTT. Protein sequence: CASSSTSGTSTDTQYF.

This clone was found once. The gene calls are TRBV7-2 and TRBJ2-3; 9 bases map to TRBD2. Germline lookup yields CDR1 SGHTA and CDR2 FQGNSA. This CDR3 has 16 amino acids. The trim removed 3 bases at V and 2 bases at J, leaving 6 bases unmatched. This CDR3 is CASSFGTSRLTDTQYF. In DNA form, the CDR3 reads TGTGCCAGCAGCTTTGGGACTAGCCGCCTCACAGATACGCAGTATTTT. The full variable domain, in which reference TRBV7-2 and TRBJ2-3 provide the parts outside the CDR3, is GAGVSQSPSNKVTEKGKDVELRCDPISGHTALYWYRQSLGQGLEFLIYFQGNSAPDKSGLPSDRFSAERTGGSVSTLTIQRTQQEDSAVYLCASSFGTSRLTDTQYFGPGTRLTVL.

The gene calls are TRBV25-1 and TRBJ2-2; 8 bases fit TRBD2. CDR1 MGHDK and CDR2 SYGVNS come from the germline V gene. The J segment lost 4 bases and the V segment lost 1 base, leaving 8 bases of the junction unmatched. This CDR3 is 17 amino acids long. DNA of the CDR3: TGTGCCAGCAGTGAATTATGGGGACTAGGGGTCACCGGGGAGCTGTTTTTT. Its translation is CASSELWGLGVTGELFF.

The chain links TRBV7-9 to TRBJ1-1; D is undetermined. V lost 0 bases, J lost 7 bases, and 15 bases lay in between. Germline-derived CDR1 and CDR2 are SEHNR and FQNEAQ (reference sequence). CDR3 length equals 15 residues. The CDR3 DNA reads TGTGCCAGCAGCTTAGCGCTTGGGCCAGGTGGTGAAGCTTTCTTT. Protein product: CASSLALGPGGEAFF. The variable domain in full, completed from reference TRBV7-9 and TRBJ1-1, reads DTGVSQNPRHKITKRGQNVTFRCDPISEHNRLYWYRQTLGQGPEFLTYFQNEAQLEKSRLLSDRFSAERPKGSFSTLEIQRTEQGDSAMYLCASSLALGPGGEAFFGQGTRLTVV.

This clone was counted a few times. The chain links TRBV2 to TRBJ1-6; TRBD1 matches at 9 bases. The CDR3 loop spans 15 amino acids. V shed 7 bases, J shed 5 bases, and the junction held 6 bases outside the gene matches. CDR1 and CDR2 (germline): SNHLY, FYNNEI. The DNA of the CDR3 is TGTGCCAGCAAACCGACAGGGGGGGATAATTCACCCCTCCACTTT. Translation: CASKPTGGDNSPLHF.

V and J are TRBV19 and TRBJ2-5; tentative D call: TRBD1 (6 bases). This CDR3 has 16 residues. CDR1 is LNHDA, CDR2 SQIVND, per germline (reference sequence). V lost 1 base and J lost 7, with 19 bases in between. The DNA for the CDR3 is TGTGCCAGTAGTATAGTCGTGGACCAGGGGCCCAGGACCCAGTACTTC. Its protein product is CASSIVVDQGPRTQYF.

CDR3 DNA: TGTGCCACCAGTGATTTAAGGGACAGGGTCGGAGGGGAAAAACTGTTTTTT. Its translation is CATSDLRDRVGGEKLFF. This chain connects TRBV24-1 to TRBJ1-4; 9 positions agree with TRBD1. V trimming: 1 base; J trimming: 8 bases; junction bases outside the gene matches: 10. The CDR3 is made up of 17 amino acids. Germline assignment: CDR1 KGHDR and CDR2 SFDVKD.

The V and J genes are TRBV28 and TRBJ2-1, with 7 bases aligning to TRBD2. The ends lost 4 bases at V and 4 bases at J; junction bases unmatched: 7. This CDR3 has 15 amino acids. Germline V lookup: CDR1 MDHEN, CDR2 SYDVKM. CDR3 loop: CASSSLGREYNEQFF. In DNA form, the CDR3 reads TGTGCCAGCAGTTCACTGGGGCGGGAGTACAATGAGCAGTTCTTC.

This chain joins TRBV12-3 or TRBV12-4 and TRBJ1-6, with a tentative D call TRBD1 (5 bases). The V gene lost 3 bases and the J gene lost 10 bases, with 10 bases spanning the gap. The CDR3 covers 13 residues. CDR3 sequence reads: CASSLAGNSPLHF. The CDR3 nucleotides are TGTGCCAGCAGTTTGGCAGGGAACTCACCCCTCCACTTT.

This clone has just a few counts. The rearrangement links TRBV19 to TRBJ2-2; 7 nucleotides match TRBD2. Per germline, CDR1 LNHDA and CDR2 SQIVND (reference sequence). V lost 6 bases to trimming and J lost 6 bases; unmatched junction nucleotides: 13. CDR3 length: 16 residues. The CDR3 region is CASSLSETSLSGELFF. The CDR3 DNA reads TGTGCCAGTAGCCTCTCAGAGACTAGCCTATCCGGGGAGCTGTTTTTT.

The chain has TRBV19 and TRBJ2-2; maybe TRBD1 (5 bases). CDR3 size: 13 residues. Deletions cut 7 bases from V and 4 bases from J, with 10 bases between. Germline values: CDR1 LNHDA, CDR2 SQIVND (reference sequence). The CDR3 DNA is TGTGCCAGTAAGGTAGGGGCCACCGGGGAGCTGTTTTTT. Translation gives CASKVGATGELFF.

The chain's CDR3 is CASSQFSMNTEAFF. In DNA, the CDR3 is TGTGCCAGCAGCCAATTCTCTATGAACACTGAAGCTTTCTTT. J is TRBJ1-1 and V is TRBV14, with D hard to call. V shed 2 bases and J shed 0 bases, with 7 bases lying between them. CDR1 and CDR2 from the germline V gene are SGHDN and FVKESK. The CDR3 runs to 14 residues.